This entry lists 20 T cell receptor beta chains sequenced from one sample in a study of blood T cell repertoires in COVID-19 (TCRdb year 2020). The receptor library was made with the immunoSEQ multiplex PCR assay. TCRdb's version of the immuneACCESS table is confined to in-frame rearrangements and falls short of the full clone set. An unresolved V gene accounts for under half of the shortfall where checked; the remainder is of unknown origin. Within this sample are 55,000 to 75,000 clones, with 70% to 90% of them counted one time only. The biggest ten clones account for about 7.4% of the sample. The sample taken for sequencing was peripheral blood. The receptors were gathered from a human donor with active COVID-19. The donor label of this sample is uncertain.

V is TRBV24-1 and J is TRBJ2-7; TRBD1 matches 8 bases. Germline V gene lookup returns CDR1 KGHDR and CDR2 SFDVKD. The V segment lost 4 bases and the J segment 1 base; nucleotides outside the gene matches: 8. This CDR3 contains 16 residues. The DNA for the CDR3 is TGTGCCACCAGTGACCTCGACAGGGGTTGGTCCTACGAGCAGTACTTC. Its translation: CATSDLDRGWSYEQYF.

J is TRBJ2-7 and V is TRBV6-1, with 7 bases aligning to TRBD2. V shed 3 bases and J 5 bases; nucleotides not matched to a gene: 4. This CDR3 comprises 13 residues. Germline V gene sequence: CDR1 MNHNS, CDR2 SASEGT. The CDR3 is CASSETSGDEQYF. The CDR3 DNA sequence: TGTGCCAGCAGTGAGACAAGCGGGGACGAGCAGTACTTC.

This clone was recorded once. The chain joins TRBV5-5 to TRBJ2-1; D is undetermined. Trimming removed 6 bases at V and 0 bases at J, with 16 bases between. Germline V gene lookup returns CDR1 SGHKS and CDR2 YYEKEE (reference sequence). CDR3 length: 16 residues. CDR3 amino acids: CASNPPEASSYNEQFF. The CDR3 region has the DNA TGTGCCAGCAACCCCCCTGAGGCCAGCTCCTACAATGAGCAGTTCTTC. The full variable domain, in which reference TRBV5-5 and TRBJ2-1 provide the parts outside the CDR3, is DAGVTQSPTHLIKTRGQQVTLRCSPISGHKSVSWYQQVLGQGPQFIFQYYEKEERGRGNFPDRFSARQFPNYSSELNVNALLLGDSALYLCASNPPEASSYNEQFFGPGTRLTVL.

The chain has TRBV6-2 or TRBV6-3 and TRBJ1-1; D remains unclear. CDR3 length: 14 residues. CDR1 and CDR2 from the germline V gene are MNHEY and SVGEGT. V was trimmed by 1 base and J by 5 bases, leaving 11 bases between them. The CDR3 spells CASSYFPGSTEAFF. The CDR3 DNA follows: TGTGCCAGCAGTTACTTCCCGGGGAGTACTGAAGCTTTCTTT.

V and J are TRBV5-6 and TRBJ2-7, with a weak D call TRBD2 (6 bases). Germline-derived CDR1 and CDR2 are SGHDT and YYEEEE. CDR3 size: 15 residues. V dropped 0 bases and J dropped 3 bases, with 13 bases sitting between them. The CDR3 DNA follows: TGTGCCAGCAGCTTGGAGCTAGCGTCGAACTACGAGCAGTACTTC. Encoded protein: CASSLELASNYEQYF. The full variable domain, its missing parts supplied by reference TRBV5-6 and TRBJ2-7, is DAGVTQSPTHLIKTRGQQVTLRCSPKSGHDTVSWYQQALGQGPQFIFQYYEEEERQRGNFPDRFSGHQFPNYSSELNVNALLLGDSALYLCASSLELASNYEQYFGPGTRLTVT.

V and J are TRBV10-1 and TRBJ2-7, with 8 bases that match TRBD1. V gave up 4 bases and J gave up 6 bases; unmatched junction bases: 5. Germline V gene lookup returns CDR1 WNHNN and CDR2 SYGVQD (reference sequence). This CDR3 region has 13 residues. CDR3 sequence: CASSGMDRAEQYF. In DNA form, the CDR3 reads TGCGCCAGCAGTGGGATGGACAGGGCCGAGCAGTACTTC.

V usage is TRBV21-1 and J usage is TRBJ2-2; no check of the table's D call, TRBD2, against the DNA was made. TRBV21-1 is a known pseudogene. This CDR3 region has 20 residues. This CDR3 is CASSKGEISLPPVTTGELFF. As DNA, the CDR3 is TGTGCCAGCAGCAAAGGGGAGATCTCTCTCCCTCCCGTTACCACCGGGGAGCTGTTTTTT.

This chain uses TRBV5-4 with TRBJ2-7; 9 bases map to TRBD1. The CDR3 spans 14 residues. J was trimmed by 5 bases and V by 1 base; bases with no gene match: 4. Germline assignment: CDR1 SGHNT and CDR2 YYREEE (reference sequence). CDR3 in amino acids: CASSLRTGGDEQYF. CDR3 DNA: TGTGCCAGCAGCTTGCGTACAGGGGGCGACGAGCAGTACTTC.

The chain couples TRBV6-2 or TRBV6-3 to TRBJ2-2, with unresolved D. CDR1 is MNHEY and CDR2 is SVGEGT in the germline V gene. The CDR3 length is 15 residues. Trimming took 0 bases from V and 7 from J, leaving 12 bases between them. The CDR3 nucleotides read TGTGCCAGCAGTTACTCGATTACGGCGGTCGGGGAGCTGTTTTTT. It is translated as CASSYSITAVGELFF.

The chain employs TRBV6-5 and TRBJ1-1; TRBD1 aligns across 8 bases. CDR3 size: 14 residues. Germline trimming cut 7 bases from V and 3 bases from J; bases unmatched to any gene: 7. Germline-derived CDR1 and CDR2 are MNHEY and SVGAGI. The CDR3 DNA follows: TGTGCCAGCACCCTAGACAGGGGCGACACTGAAGCTTTCTTT. Its translation is CASTLDRGDTEAFF.

This chain joins TRBV10-3 and TRBJ2-1, with D unresolved. The CDR3 is 14 amino acids. V lost 5 bases and J 0 bases, leaving 8 bases between the germline ends. Germline V gene data show CDR1 as ENHRY and CDR2 as SYGVKD. This chain's CDR3 is CAISRQASYNEQFF. CDR3 DNA sequence: TGTGCCATCAGTCGCCAAGCCTCCTACAATGAGCAGTTCTTC.

The genes are TRBV5-4 and TRBJ2-7; D may be TRBD2 (5 bases). Trimming stripped 4 bases from V and 0 bases from J, with 11 bases between. This CDR3 is 14 amino acids long. The V gene's germline CDR1 is SGHNT and CDR2 YYREEE (reference sequence). The CDR3 loop is CASSLPGSSYEQYF. The CDR3, as DNA: TGTGCCAGCAGCCTCCCGGGGAGCTCCTACGAGCAGTACTTC.

The rearrangement links TRBV3-1 (or the pseudogene TRBV3-2) to TRBJ2-2, with unresolved D. The CDR3 spans 12 residues. V lost 4 bases to trimming and J lost 5 bases, with 5 bases between them. Germline CDR1 and CDR2: LGHDT and YNNKEL (reference sequence). The CDR3 protein is CASSPLTGELFF. As DNA, the CDR3 is TGTGCCAGCAGCCCCTTAACCGGGGAGCTGTTTTTT.

The V call is TRBV18, the J call TRBJ2-3, with D perhaps matching TRBD2 (6 bases). Trimming took off 6 bases at V and 6 bases at J, with 16 bases between the two ends. Germline assignment: CDR1 KGHSH and CDR2 LQKENI. The CDR3 has 14 residues. The CDR3 reads CASSEGMGQDTQYF. The CDR3 DNA reads TGTGCCAGCTCGGAGGGAATGGGTCAGGATACGCAGTATTTT.

The V gene is TRBV18, the J gene TRBJ1-5; D uncertain. This CDR3 is 12 amino acids long. Germline V gene data show CDR1 as KGHSH and CDR2 as LQKENI. The V end was cut by 6 bases, the J end by 7 bases, with 10 bases between. CDR3 sequence (DNA): TGTGCCAGCTCCTCGGACTTACAGCCCCAGCATTTT. Its protein is CASSSDLQPQHF.

The rearrangement links TRBV6-5 to TRBJ2-7, with 8 positions matching TRBD2. Unmatched junction bases numbered 6, after V lost 2 bases and J lost 0 bases. This CDR3 spans 16 amino acids. The V gene's germline CDR1 is MNHEY and CDR2 SVGAGI. This CDR3 is CASSYQLSGSSYEQYF. The DNA of the CDR3 is TGTGCCAGCAGTTACCAACTAAGCGGGAGCTCCTACGAGCAGTACTTC.

This rearrangement joins TRBV10-1 to TRBJ2-3, with TRBD1 identical over 10 bases. Germline V gene sequence: CDR1 WNHNN, CDR2 SYGVQD (reference sequence). This CDR3 region has 14 residues. V lost 4 bases and J lost 6; bases outside the gene matches: 4. CDR3 region: CASSATGGYDTQYF. For the CDR3, the DNA is TGCGCCAGCAGTGCGACAGGGGGCTATGATACGCAGTATTTT.

The chain has TRBV24-1 and TRBJ2-1; a weak D match, TRBD2 (5 bases). Germline V gene data show CDR1 as KGHDR and CDR2 as SFDVKD. The V end was cut by 3 bases, the J end by 1 base, with 12 bases between. CDR3 length equals 16 residues. CDR3 nucleotides: TGTGCCACCAGTGATGTATTAGCGTCATCCTACAATGAGCAGTTCTTC. Its translation: CATSDVLASSYNEQFF.

The rearrangement uses TRBV19 and TRBJ2-7; a possible D gene is TRBD2 (5 bases). CDR3 length equals 14 residues. Trimming removed 2 bases from V and 5 bases from J, with 13 bases in between. Germline V CDR1 and CDR2: LNHDA, SQIVND (reference sequence). In DNA form, the CDR3 reads TGTGCCAGTAGTATACCCGGGGTCGGGAACGAGCAGTACTTC. Its protein is CASSIPGVGNEQYF.

V and J are TRBV6-5 and TRBJ1-2; D is perhaps TRBD1 (6 bases). The germline V gene has CDR1 MNHEY and CDR2 SVGAGI. The CDR3 length is 14 residues. Trimming shortened V by 6 bases and J by 2 bases, and 13 bases separated the two germline ends. This CDR3 is CASRPFTGNYGYTF. CDR3 nucleotide sequence: TGTGCCAGCAGACCTTTCACAGGGAACTATGGCTACACCTTC.